These 18 T cell receptor beta chains share one sample of origin, sequenced in a study of blood T cell repertoires in COVID-19. The assay was immunoSEQ multiplex PCR, and TCRdb's table has in-frame clones only and misses some. The repertoire holds about 350,000 clones, about 90% seen once, with approximately 5.3% in the top ten. The sequenced sample was PBMCs or T cells enriched from blood (not recorded which). The receptors derive from a woman in her twenties or thirties who had recovered from COVID-19.

The genes are TRBV7-9 and TRBJ1-5; D perhaps matches TRBD1 (5 bases). CDR3 length equals 17 residues. Germline-derived CDR1 and CDR2 are SEHNR and FQNEAQ (reference sequence). The V and J ends lost 4 bases and 2 bases respectively, with 18 bases between them. The CDR3 reads CASSSLGRGGRNQPQHF. The CDR3 nucleotides are TGTGCCAGCAGCTCTTTGGGGCGGGGTGGACGCAATCAGCCCCAGCATTTT.

In this sample, this clone turned up many times. Other nucleotide sequences from this sample produce the same CDR3. The V and J genes are TRBV6-5 and TRBJ2-3; a weak D match, TRBD2 (6 bases). CDR3 length equals 14 residues. The germline V and J ends were trimmed by 2 bases and 0 bases, with 6 bases remaining between them. Germline lookup yields CDR1 MNHEY and CDR2 SVGAGI. CDR3 loop: CASSYGGSTDTQYF. The CDR3 DNA reads TGTGCCAGCAGTTACGGGGGGAGCACAGATACGCAGTATTTT.

The V call is TRBV19, the J call TRBJ1-5; a possible D gene is TRBD1 (6 bases). The CDR3 is 18 residues long. V was shortened by 3 bases and J by 0 bases, with 18 bases between the two germline ends. CDR1 is LNHDA, CDR2 SQIVND, per germline (reference sequence). CDR3 nucleotides: TGTGCCAGTAGTATTCGACGCACAGGGTCCTATAGCAATCAGCCCCAGCATTTT. This translates into CASSIRRTGSYSNQPQHF. Full variable domain (missing parts from reference TRBV19 and TRBJ1-5): DGGITQSPKYLFRKEGQNVTLSCEQNLNHDAMYWYRQDPGQGLRLIYYSQIVNDFQKGDIAEGYSVSREKKESFPLTVTSAQKNPTAFYLCASSIRRTGSYSNQPQHFGDGTRLSIL.

This chain uses TRBV24-1 with TRBJ2-5; 7 bases agree with TRBD1. The CDR3 spans 13 residues. The V segment lost 10 bases and the J segment 9 bases; nucleotides outside the gene matches: 13. Germline lookup yields CDR1 KGHDR and CDR2 SFDVKD. CDR3 DNA sequence: TGTGCCACTGAGACAGGGTGGTCGGGGCCCCAGTACTTC. Amino acid sequence: CATETGWSGPQYF.

The chain recombines TRBV5-1 with TRBJ1-5, with TRBD1 as a possible D gene (6 bases). The germline V gene has CDR1 SGHRS and CDR2 YFSETQ. CDR3 length: 15 amino acids. Trimming pared 7 bases from V and 0 bases from J, leaving 14 bases between. Here the CDR3 DNA reads TGCGCCAGCCTACCACAGGGTAATAGCAATCAGCCCCAGCATTTT. Translation: CASLPQGNSNQPQHF.

The chain uses TRBV5-8 and TRBJ1-2; TRBD1 matches at 8 bases. The CDR3 length is 14 residues. Germline V gene lookup returns CDR1 SGHTS and CDR2 YDEGEE. The V gene end was trimmed by 2 bases and the J gene end by 4 bases; junction bases not matched to a gene: 4. CDR3 in DNA: TGTGCCAGCAGCTTTGGGACAGGATTCTATGGCTACACCTTC. It translates to CASSFGTGFYGYTF.

This sequence joins TRBV6-5 and TRBJ1-3; a weak D match, TRBD1 (6 bases). The CDR3 has 16 amino acids. CDR1 MNHEY and CDR2 SVGAGI come from the germline V gene. Trimming removed 2 bases at V and 0 bases at J, with 11 bases between. The CDR3, as DNA: TGTGCCAGCAGTTACAACAGGGCAGACTCTGGAAACACCATATATTTT. Protein product: CASSYNRADSGNTIYF.

The V and J genes are TRBV27 and TRBJ2-5, with 7 bases matching TRBD1. Germline CDR1 reads MNHEY; CDR2 reads SMNVEV (reference sequence). This CDR3 has 14 residues. Trimming at V came to 5 bases and at J to 4 bases, leaving 7 bases not matched to a gene. CDR3 residues: CASSTQGFRETQYF. CDR3 DNA: TGTGCCAGCAGTACACAGGGGTTCCGAGAGACCCAGTACTTC.

The chain joins TRBV19 to TRBJ2-1; 9 bases match TRBD2. The V and J ends lost 7 bases and 4 bases, in that order; junction bases with no gene match: 5. The CDR3 sequence is 14 residues long. Germline V gene data show CDR1 as LNHDA and CDR2 as SQIVND (reference sequence). The CDR3 coding sequence is TGTGCCAGTATGGGACTAGCTGGTTACAATGAGCAGTTCTTC. Its protein product is CASMGLAGYNEQFF.

About this clone itself: Being one base from a much bigger clone, this may be a read error. J is TRBJ2-7 and V is TRBV7-9; 9 nucleotides line up with TRBD1. CDR3 length: 13 residues. Trimming at V came to 4 bases and at J to 2 bases, leaving 0 bases not matched to a gene. The germline V gene has CDR1 SEHNR and CDR2 FQNEAQ (reference sequence). The CDR3 DNA reads as TGTGCCAGCAGCTGGACAGGGGCCTACGAGCAGTACTTC. Its protein product is CASSWTGAYEQYF.

The chain has TRBV19 and TRBJ1-3; D unclear. V dropped 7 bases and J dropped 0 bases, with 10 bases sitting between them. Germline CDR1 LNHDA, CDR2 SQIVND (reference sequence). The CDR3 covers 14 residues. CDR3 residues: CASIVSDSGNTIYF. The CDR3 DNA reads TGTGCCAGTATAGTGAGTGACTCTGGAAACACCATATATTTT. The full variable domain, with the rest looked up from reference TRBV19 and TRBJ1-3, is DGGITQSPKYLFRKEGQNVTLSCEQNLNHDAMYWYRQDPGQGLRLIYYSQIVNDFQKGDIAEGYSVSREKKESFPLTVTSAQKNPTAFYLCASIVSDSGNTIYFGEGSWLTVV.

This sequence joins TRBV3-1 (or the pseudogene TRBV3-2) and TRBJ2-5; D may be TRBD1 (5 bases). Trimming left V 3 bases short and J 4 bases short, with 21 bases between. This CDR3 spans 17 amino acids. CDR1 is LGHDT, CDR2 YNNKEL, per germline (reference sequence). CDR3 bases: TGTGCCAGCAGCCACCTATTTGCAGGCAGGGAACGAGAGACCCAGTACTTC. This sequence encodes CASSHLFAGRERETQYF.

The rearrangement links TRBV28 to TRBJ1-5; 12 positions agree with TRBD1. The CDR3 has 16 residues. After removal of 3 bases from V and 6 bases from J, the junction contained 6 bases not matched to a gene. Germline V gene lookup returns CDR1 MDHEN and CDR2 SYDVKM. DNA of the CDR3: TGTGCCAGCAGTTTTTACGGGACAGGGGGCCGTCAGCCCCAGCATTTT. It translates to CASSFYGTGGRQPQHF.

This clone was detected once. The rearrangement links TRBV5-1 to TRBJ2-6; weak D call: TRBD1 (5 bases). Trimming shortened V by 0 bases and J by 4 bases, and 11 bases separated the two germline ends. CDR1 is SGHRS, CDR2 YFSETQ, per germline. The CDR3 sequence is 16 residues long. Here the CDR3 DNA reads TGCGCCAGCAGCTTGGTTGGGGCGCGCGGGGCCAACGTCCTGACTTTC. Protein: CASSLVGARGANVLTF.

This chain uses TRBV30 with TRBJ1-6; 8 bases align to TRBD1. Unmatched junction bases numbered 9, after V lost 5 bases and J lost 9 bases. The CDR3 runs to 14 residues. CDR1 is GTSNPN, CDR2 SVGIG, per germline (reference sequence). CDR3 region: CAWEGQGFLSPLHF. The DNA of the CDR3 is TGTGCCTGGGAAGGACAGGGTTTTCTTTCACCCCTCCACTTT.

V is TRBV5-1 and J is TRBJ2-5; 7 positions agree with TRBD1. The germline gives CDR1 SGHRS, CDR2 YFSETQ. The V and J ends lost 4 bases and 5 bases, in that order; junction bases with no gene match: 14. The CDR3 is 16 residues long. The CDR3 sequence is CASSPGLGTVQETQYF. CDR3 nucleotides: TGCGCCAGCAGCCCGGGGTTGGGGACAGTACAGGAGACCCAGTACTTC.

This chain joins TRBV7-9 and TRBJ1-2; 7 bases match TRBD1. With V trimmed by 5 bases and J by 7 bases, 7 bases remained unmatched. Germline V gene data show CDR1 as SEHNR and CDR2 as FQNEAQ (reference sequence). CDR3 length: 13 residues. CDR3 protein: CASSPDRAGGYTF. CDR3 DNA: TGTGCCAGCAGCCCTGACAGGGCTGGTGGCTACACCTTC. Combining the CDR3 with reference TRBV7-9 and TRBJ1-2 gives the whole variable domain DTGVSQNPRHKITKRGQNVTFRCDPISEHNRLYWYRQTLGQGPEFLTYFQNEAQLEKSRLLSDRFSAERPKGSFSTLEIQRTEQGDSAMYLCASSPDRAGGYTFGSGTRLTVV.

This clone has a single count. The CDR3 reads CASRQEPFSPLHF. DNA of the CDR3: TGTGCCAGCAGACAGGAGCCCTTTTCACCCCTCCACTTT. The rearrangement uses TRBV7-2 and TRBJ1-6; maybe TRBD1 (5 bases). CDR3 length: 13 amino acids. Germline V gene data show CDR1 as SGHTA and CDR2 as FQGNSA. V shed 6 bases and J shed 9 bases, with 12 bases lying between them.